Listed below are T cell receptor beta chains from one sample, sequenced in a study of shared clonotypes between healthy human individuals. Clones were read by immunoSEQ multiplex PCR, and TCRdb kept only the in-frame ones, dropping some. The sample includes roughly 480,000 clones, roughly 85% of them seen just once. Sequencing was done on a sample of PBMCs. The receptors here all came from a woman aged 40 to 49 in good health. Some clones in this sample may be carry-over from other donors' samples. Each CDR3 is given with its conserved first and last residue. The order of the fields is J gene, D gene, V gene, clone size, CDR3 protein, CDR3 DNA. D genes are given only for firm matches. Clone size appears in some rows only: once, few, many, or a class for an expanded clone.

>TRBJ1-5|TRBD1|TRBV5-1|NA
CASSPSTGGEQPQHF
TGCGCCAGCAGCCCCTCGACAGGGGGGGAACAGCCCCAGCATTTT
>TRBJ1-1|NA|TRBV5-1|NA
CASSLAQADTEAFF
TGCGCCAGCAGCTTGGCTCAGGCGGACACTGAAGCTTTCTTT
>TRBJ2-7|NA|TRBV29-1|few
CSVVWGRGEQYF
TGCAGCGTTGTTTGGGGGCGGGGCGAGCAGTACTTC
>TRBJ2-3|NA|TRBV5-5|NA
CASSLQGGIDTQYF
TGTGCCAGCAGCTTGCAGGGTGGGATAGATACGCAGTATTTT
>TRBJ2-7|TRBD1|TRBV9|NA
CASSVGDRGVYEQYF
TGTGCCAGCAGCGTAGGGGACAGGGGAGTCTACGAGCAGTACTTC
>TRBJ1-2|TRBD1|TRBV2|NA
CASRRGQGRGYTF
TGTGCCAGCAGAAGAGGACAGGGGAGAGGCTACACCTTC
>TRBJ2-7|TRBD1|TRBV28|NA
CASSLRTGAYEQYF
TGTGCCAGCAGTTTAAGGACAGGTGCTTACGAGCAGTACTTC
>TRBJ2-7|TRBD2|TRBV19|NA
CATSTRTSYEQYF
TGTGCCACCTCAACAAGGACTAGCTACGAGCAGTACTTC
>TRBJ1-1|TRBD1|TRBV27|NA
CASSWRVRDRVSKTEAFF
TGTGCCAGCAGTTGGAGGGTGCGGGACAGGGTGTCGAAAACTGAAGCTTTCTTT
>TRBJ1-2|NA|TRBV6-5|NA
CASSYTSGFYGYTF
TGTGCCAGCAGTTACACCTCAGGGTTCTATGGCTACACCTTC
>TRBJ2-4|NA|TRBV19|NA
CASSPGRQPKNIQYF
TGTGCCAGTAGTCCTGGCAGACAGCCCAAAAACATTCAGTACTTC
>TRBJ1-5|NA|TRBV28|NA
CASSLSQPQHF
TGTGCCAGCAGTTTATCACAGCCCCAGCATTTT
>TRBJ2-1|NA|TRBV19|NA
CASSTSDTGEQFF
TGTGCCAGTAGTACGTCGGACACAGGAGAGCAGTTCTTC
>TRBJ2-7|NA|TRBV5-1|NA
CASSLALAYEQYF
TGCGCCAGCAGCTTGGCGCTAGCTTACGAGCAGTACTTC
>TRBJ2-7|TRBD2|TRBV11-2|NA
CASSQGTSGTLEQYF
TGTGCCAGCAGCCAAGGGACTAGCGGGACCCTCGAGCAGTACTTC
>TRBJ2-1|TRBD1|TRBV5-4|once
CASSLVGTGGYNEQFF
TGTGCCAGCAGCTTGGTGGGGACAGGGGGGTACAATGAGCAGTTCTTC
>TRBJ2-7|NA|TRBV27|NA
CASSLSGRAEQYF
TGTGCCAGCAGTTTATCAGGAAGGGCCGAGCAGTACTTC
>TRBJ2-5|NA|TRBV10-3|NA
CAISGTRGADQETQYF
TGTGCCATCAGTGGGACCCGGGGGGCCGACCAAGAGACCCAGTACTTC
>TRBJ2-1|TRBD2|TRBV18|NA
CASSPPAGGPRSYNEQFF
TGTGCCAGCTCACCACCGGCGGGAGGGCCTAGGTCCTACAATGAGCAGTTCTTC
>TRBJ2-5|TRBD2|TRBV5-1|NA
CASSLETSGQETQYF
TGCGCCAGCAGCTTGGAGACTAGCGGCCAAGAGACCCAGTACTTC
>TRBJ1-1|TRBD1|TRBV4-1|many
CASSYQGADLAEAFF
TGCGCCAGCAGCTATCAGGGGGCGGATTTGGCTGAAGCTTTCTTT
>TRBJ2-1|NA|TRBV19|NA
CASSGTPGNEQFF
TGTGCCAGTAGCGGGACTCCAGGGAATGAGCAGTTCTTC
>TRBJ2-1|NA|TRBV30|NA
CAWSNGGYNEQFF
TGTGCCTGGAGTAACGGCGGGTACAATGAGCAGTTCTTC
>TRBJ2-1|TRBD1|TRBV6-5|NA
CASSPRTGSNEQFF
TGTGCCAGCAGTCCAAGGACAGGGTCGAATGAGCAGTTCTTC
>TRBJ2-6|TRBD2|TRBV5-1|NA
CASSLGRLAGAGANVLTF
TGCGCCAGCAGCTTGGGCAGGCTAGCGGGGGCTGGGGCCAACGTCCTGACTTTC
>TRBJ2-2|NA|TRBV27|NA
CASPWELFF
TGTGCCAGCCCCTGGGAGCTGTTTTTT
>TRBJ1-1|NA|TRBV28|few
CASSFGRNTEAFF
TGTGCCAGCAGTTTCGGGCGCAACACTGAAGCTTTCTTT
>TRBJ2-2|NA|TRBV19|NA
CASTGPQDTGELFF
TGTGCCAGTACCGGGCCCCAGGACACCGGGGAGCTGTTTTTT
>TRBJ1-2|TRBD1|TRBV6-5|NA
CASGSGGGGRGYTF
TGTGCCAGCGGCTCAGGGGGCGGGGGCAGGGGCTACACCTTC
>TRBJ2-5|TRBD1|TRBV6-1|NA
CASSEDRAKETQYF
TGTGCCAGCAGTGAGGACAGGGCCAAAGAGACCCAGTACTTC
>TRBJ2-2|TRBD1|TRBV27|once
CASRRTGIGELFF
TGTGCCAGCAGACGGACAGGGATCGGGGAGCTGTTTTTT
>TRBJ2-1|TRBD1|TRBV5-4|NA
CAKTCLPETGEYNEQFF
TGTGCCAAAACTTGCCTACCCGAAACAGGGGAATACAATGAGCAGTTCTTC
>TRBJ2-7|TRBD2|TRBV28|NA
CASSLGGRYEQYF
TGTGCCAGCAGTTTGGGGGGGAGGTACGAGCAGTACTTC
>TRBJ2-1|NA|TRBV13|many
CASSSTSGEQFF
TGTGCCAGCAGCTCCACTAGTGGTGAGCAGTTCTTC
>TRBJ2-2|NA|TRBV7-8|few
CASDGGTPTGELFF
TGTGCCAGTGACGGGGGAACCCCCACCGGGGAGCTGTTTTTT
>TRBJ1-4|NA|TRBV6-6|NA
CASILGGRANEKLFF
TGTGCCAGCATCCTCGGGGGAAGAGCTAATGAAAAACTGTTTTTT
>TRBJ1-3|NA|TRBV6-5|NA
CASSSGFGNTIYF
TGTGCCAGCAGTTCAGGGTTCGGAAACACCATATATTTT
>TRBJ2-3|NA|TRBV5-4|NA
CASSLDMWSTQYF
TGTGCCAGCAGCCTGGACATGTGGAGCACGCAGTATTTT
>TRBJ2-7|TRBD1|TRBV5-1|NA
CASSSGQGAYEQYF
TGCGCCAGCAGCTCGGGACAGGGGGCGTACGAGCAGTACTTC
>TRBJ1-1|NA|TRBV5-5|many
CASSLPGIEAFF
TGTGCCAGCAGCTTACCGGGGATTGAAGCTTTCTTT
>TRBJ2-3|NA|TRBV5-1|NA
CASSLEGGLGDTQYF
TGCGCCAGCAGCTTGGAGGGGGGACTCGGAGATACGCAGTATTTT
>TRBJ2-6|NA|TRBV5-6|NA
CASSLFFSSGANVLTF
TGTGCCAGCAGCTTGTTCTTTTCCTCTGGGGCCAACGTCCTGACTTTC
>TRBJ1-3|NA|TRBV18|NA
CASSPNLSATSGNTIYF
TGTGCCAGCTCACCGAACCTCTCAGCGACCTCTGGAAACACCATATATTTT
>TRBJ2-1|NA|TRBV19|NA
CASSNGLVTNEQFF
TGTGCCAGTAGTAATGGGTTAGTCACAAATGAGCAGTTCTTC
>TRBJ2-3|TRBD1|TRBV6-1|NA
CASSEGQGSQYF
TGTGCCAGCAGTGAAGGACAGGGCTCGCAGTATTTT
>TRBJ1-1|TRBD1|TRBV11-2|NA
CASSLSRTGTTGAFF
TGTGCCAGCAGCCTTAGTCGGACAGGGACGACTGGAGCTTTCTTT
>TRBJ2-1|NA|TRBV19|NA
CASSLTRGEYNEQFF
TGTGCCTCCAGCCTTACTAGGGGGGAATACAATGAGCAGTTCTTC
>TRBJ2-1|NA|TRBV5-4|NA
CASSLAGDEQFF
TGTGCCAGCAGCTTGGCGGGGGATGAGCAGTTCTTC
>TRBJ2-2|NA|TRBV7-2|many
CASSLRRGQTGELFF
TGTGCCAGCAGCTTAAGGCGGGGGCAAACCGGGGAGCTGTTTTTT
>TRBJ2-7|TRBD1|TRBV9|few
CASSVGQGARREQYF
TGTGCCAGCAGCGTAGGACAGGGGGCGCGCCGGGAGCAGTACTTC
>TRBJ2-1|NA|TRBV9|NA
CASSSDEQFF
TGTGCCAGCAGTTCGGATGAGCAGTTCTTC
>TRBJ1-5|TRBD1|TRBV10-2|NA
CASNRGSNQPQHF
TGCGCCAGCAACAGGGGCAGCAATCAGCCCCAGCATTTT
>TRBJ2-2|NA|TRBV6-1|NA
CASIRPFNTGELFF
TGTGCCAGCATACGACCATTTAACACCGGGGAGCTGTTTTTT